This T cell receptor (beta chain) was identified in a study of blood T cell repertoires in COVID-19. As for the study in general: The origin of the acute and convalescent COVID-19 samples was the United States, Italy and Spain.

Original data processing: Cell counts per sample came from amplifying reference gene primers. The assay was immunoSEQ multiplex PCR, and TCRdb's table has in-frame clones only and misses some. That table gives V, J and clone size, and the DNA gave D and trimming. The sample holds fewer than 300,000 clones, about 93% seen once. Everyone who took part was about 18 to 90 years old, and they came from 20 to 25 US areas. Assignment of participants to cohorts was predicated upon participant-reported clinical history. The sequencing sample was made of PBMCs or T cells enriched from blood (not recorded which). The receptor's source is a woman in her thirties who had recovered from COVID-19.

Here the CDR3 DNA reads TGTGCCAGTAGTGGGACTAGCGGGCCCCTTGGGGAGACCCAGTACTTC. Its protein product is CASSGTSGPLGETQYF. This chain uses TRBV19 with TRBJ2-5; 12 nucleotides line up with TRBD2. Germline loops: CDR1 LNHDA, CDR2 SQIVND (reference sequence). With 5 bases clipped from V and 5 bases from J, the junction kept 9 bases outside the gene matches. The CDR3 extends over 16 amino acids. The whole variable domain, remainder taken from reference TRBV19 and TRBJ2-5, is DGGITQSPKYLFRKEGQNVTLSCEQNLNHDAMYWYRQDPGQGLRLIYYSQIVNDFQKGDIAEGYSVSREKKESFPLTVTSAQKNPTAFYLCASSGTSGPLGETQYFGPGTRLLVL.